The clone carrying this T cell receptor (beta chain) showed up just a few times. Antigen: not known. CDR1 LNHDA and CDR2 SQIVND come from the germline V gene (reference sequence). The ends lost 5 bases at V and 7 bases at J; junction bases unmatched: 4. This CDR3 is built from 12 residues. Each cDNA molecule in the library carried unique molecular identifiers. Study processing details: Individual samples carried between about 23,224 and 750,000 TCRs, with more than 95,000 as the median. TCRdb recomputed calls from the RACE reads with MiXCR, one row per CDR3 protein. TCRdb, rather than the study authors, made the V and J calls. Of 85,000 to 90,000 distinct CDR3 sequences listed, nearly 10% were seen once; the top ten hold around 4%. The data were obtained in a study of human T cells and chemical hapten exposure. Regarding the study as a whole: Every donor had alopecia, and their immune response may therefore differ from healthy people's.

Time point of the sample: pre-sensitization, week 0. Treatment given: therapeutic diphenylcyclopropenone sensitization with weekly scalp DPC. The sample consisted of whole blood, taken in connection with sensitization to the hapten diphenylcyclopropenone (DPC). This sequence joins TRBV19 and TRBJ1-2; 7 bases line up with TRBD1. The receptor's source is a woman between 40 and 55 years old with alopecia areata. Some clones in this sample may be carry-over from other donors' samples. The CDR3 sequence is CASSRQGAGYTF. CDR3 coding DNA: TGTGCCAGTAGTCGACAGGGAGCTGGCTACACCTTC.